What follows is one T cell receptor beta chain and its context. Its antigen is unidentified. Other DNA variants within this sample encode the same CDR3. Generated by immunoSEQ multiplex PCR, the TCRdb table keeps only in-frame clones and is missing some. The sample gives some 26,000 clones, over 75% of which show up once; around 29% is in the top ten. This record comes from a study of lymphopenia after photon versus proton radiotherapy. Study-wide points: In patients who died, overall survival fell as post-nadir TCR diversity dropped more.

V was cut by 0 bases and J by 2 bases, with 10 bases left in between. This CDR3 has 15 amino acids. CDR1 and CDR2 from the germline V gene are SGHDT and YYEEEE. The sequence was collected from a man over 45 with gastric cancer. This chain uses TRBV5-6 with TRBJ2-3; a possible D gene is TRBD1 (5 bases). Specimen: peripheral blood, collected from a patient treated with photon-based radiotherapy. CDR3 residues: CASSLDGQSTDTQYF. CDR3 coding DNA: TGTGCCAGCAGCTTGGATGGACAATCCACAGATACGCAGTATTTT.